The 16 T cell receptor beta chains below all came from one sample that was sequenced in a study of T cell responses to AZD1222 COVID-19 vaccine. Only in-frame clones appear in the TCRdb table, and some are missing; sequencing was by immunoSEQ multiplex PCR. This table has about 130,000 clones, 85% to 90% appearing once. The sequences come from peripheral blood, collected on day 0 of AZD1222 vaccination. The receptors originated from an adult in good health.

The rearrangement joins TRBV5-1 to TRBJ2-1; 9 bases are a match to TRBD1. J was trimmed by 4 bases and V by 4 bases; bases with no gene match: 6. Germline loops: CDR1 SGHRS, CDR2 YFSETQ. The CDR3 is 15 amino acids. The CDR3 DNA reads TGCGCCAGCAGCCCCGGGACAGGGAGGTACAATGAGCAGTTCTTC. It translates to CASSPGTGRYNEQFF.

This chain uses TRBV5-6 with TRBJ2-1, with 10 nucleotides matching TRBD1. After removal of 4 bases from V and 6 bases from J, the junction contained 7 bases not matched to a gene. This CDR3 spans 15 amino acids. Germline lookup yields CDR1 SGHDT and CDR2 YYEEEE. CDR3 bases: TGTGCCAGCAGCCGCGGACAGGGGGGCTTCAATGAGCAGTTCTTC. Its protein is CASSRGQGGFNEQFF.

This clone was seen just once. The V call is TRBV29-1, the J call TRBJ2-4; D could derive from TRBD1 or TRBD2 (5 bases each). CDR1 and CDR2 from the germline V gene are SQVTM and ANQGSEA. The CDR3 is 13 residues long. V lost 4 bases and J 8 bases, leaving 15 bases between the germline ends. CDR3 sequence (DNA): TGCAGCGTTGTCGAGGGGTGGTGGGACATTCAGTACTTC. Residues: CSVVEGWWDIQYF.

The chain couples TRBV12-5 to TRBJ1-1; 7 bases align to TRBD1. This CDR3 is 11 amino acids long. V was pared by 6 bases and J by 7 bases, with 2 bases of the junction left unmatched. CDR1 is LGHNT, CDR2 FRNRAP, per germline. The CDR3 loop reads CASGRDSEAFF. The CDR3 DNA reads TGTGCTAGTGGCAGGGACAGTGAAGCTTTCTTT.

This clone was observed once. J is TRBJ1-5 and V is TRBV24-1; weak D call: TRBD1 (6 bases). V gave up 7 bases and J gave up 7 bases, with 16 bases separating them. The CDR3 is 14 amino acids. The germline V gene encodes CDR1 KGHDR and CDR2 SFDVKD. The CDR3 spells CATSAAGVGQPQHF. CDR3 nucleotide sequence: TGTGCCACCAGCGCGGCAGGGGTTGGGCAGCCCCAGCATTTT.

The CDR3: CSVEDSTRGQPQHF. The CDR3 coding sequence is TGCAGCGTTGAAGATTCAACCCGGGGTCAGCCCCAGCATTTT. The V gene is TRBV29-1, the J gene TRBJ1-5; D not certain. The CDR3 runs to 14 residues. Trimming took 0 bases from V and 6 from J, leaving 12 bases between them. Per germline, CDR1 SQVTM and CDR2 ANQGSEA. The full variable domain, in which reference TRBV29-1 and TRBJ1-5 provide the parts outside the CDR3, is SAVISQKPSRDICQRGTSLTIQCQVDSQVTMMFWYRQQPGQSLTLIATANQGSEATYESGFVIDKFPISRPNLTFSTLTVSNMSPEDSSIYLCSVEDSTRGQPQHFGDGTRLSIL.

This chain uses TRBV6-5 with TRBJ1-2; D gene uncertain. The V and J ends lost 6 bases and 8 bases respectively, with 13 bases between them. This CDR3 contains 12 residues. Germline CDR1 reads MNHEY; CDR2 reads SVGAGI. In DNA form, the CDR3 reads TGTGCCAGCAGGTCACCAATGGGGGGCTACACCTTC. Residues: CASRSPMGGYTF.

This chain connects TRBV5-6 to TRBJ1-1, with no clear D. This CDR3 region has 17 residues. Per the germline V gene, CDR1 is SGHDT and CDR2 is YYEEEE. Trimming stripped 4 bases from V and 0 bases from J, with 19 bases between. CDR3 loop: CASSLWRVQVMNTEAFF. The CDR3 nucleotides read TGTGCCAGCAGCCTCTGGAGGGTACAAGTCATGAACACTGAAGCTTTCTTT.

The chain links TRBV28 to TRBJ1-6, with D unresolved. Trimming cost V 2 bases and J 9 bases, with 20 bases left between them. Germline V CDR1 and CDR2: MDHEN, SYDVKM. This CDR3 region has 17 residues. The CDR3 spells CASSLDHPRSSASPLHF. CDR3 bases: TGTGCCAGCAGTTTAGACCATCCCAGGTCGAGTGCTTCACCCCTCCACTTT. Combining the CDR3 with reference TRBV28 and TRBJ1-6 gives the whole variable domain DVKVTQSSRYLVKRTGEKVFLECVQDMDHENMFWYRQDPGLGLRLIYFSYDVKMKEKGDIPEGYSVSREKKERFSLILESASTNQTSMYLCASSLDHPRSSASPLHFGNGTRLTVT.

The rearrangement links TRBV18 to TRBJ1-5, with 7 bases lining up with TRBD1. Trimming removed 3 bases from V and 5 bases from J; junction bases left unmatched: 7. Germline loops: CDR1 KGHSH, CDR2 LQKENI. The CDR3 is made up of 15 amino acids. CDR3 loop: CASSPPGQTDQPQHF. The CDR3 nucleotides are TGTGCCAGCTCACCCCCGGGACAGACGGATCAGCCCCAGCATTTT.

The chain carries TRBV25-1 and TRBJ1-2; the D gene is possibly TRBD1 (6 bases). Germline-derived CDR1 and CDR2 are MGHDK and SYGVNS. The CDR3 is made up of 14 amino acids. Trimming stripped 6 bases from V and 2 bases from J, with 13 bases between. The CDR3 nucleotides are TGTGCCAGCAGGGACAGTCAACGCAACTATGGCTACACCTTC. Translation gives CASRDSQRNYGYTF.

The genes are TRBV6-1 and TRBJ2-7; the D is unclear. V dropped 3 bases and J dropped 4 bases, with 10 bases sitting between them. This CDR3 region has 13 residues. Germline V lookup: CDR1 MNHNS, CDR2 SASEGT. The CDR3 coding sequence is TGTGCCAGCAGTGACGGTGCCGGGTACGAGCAGTACTTC. This translates into CASSDGAGYEQYF.

The chain couples TRBV28 to TRBJ1-2; no clear D gene. This CDR3 region has 13 residues. V lost 6 bases, J lost 7 bases, and 15 bases lay in between. The germline V gene has CDR1 MDHEN and CDR2 SYDVKM. CDR3 protein: CASRGMGRSGYTF. In nucleotides, the CDR3 is TGTGCCAGCAGGGGCATGGGGAGAAGTGGCTACACCTTC.

The chain carries TRBV28 and TRBJ2-5; 8 positions agree with TRBD2. Per germline, CDR1 MDHEN and CDR2 SYDVKM. V dropped 7 bases and J dropped 7; count of bases not matched to a gene: 5. This CDR3 contains 12 residues. The DNA of the CDR3 is TGTGCCAGCACAAGCGGGAGCGCGACCCAGTACTTC. Its protein product is CASTSGSATQYF.

The V gene is TRBV20-1, the J gene TRBJ2-7; 8 positions agree with TRBD1. The germline gives CDR1 DFQATT, CDR2 SNEGSKA (reference sequence). The V and J ends lost 5 bases and 7 bases, in that order; junction bases with no gene match: 7. The CDR3 runs 12 residues. This chain's CDR3 is CSACDRGREQYF. CDR3 DNA sequence: TGCAGTGCTTGTGACAGGGGTAGGGAGCAGTACTTC.

This clone has just one count. The rearrangement links TRBV4-1 to TRBJ1-2; tentative D call: TRBD1 (5 bases). Per germline, CDR1 MGHRA and CDR2 YSYEKL. The CDR3 consists of 16 residues. V dropped 4 bases and J dropped 4 bases, with 19 bases sitting between them. CDR3 residues: CASSPGGATIFYGYTF. Here the CDR3 DNA reads TGCGCCAGCAGCCCCGGAGGGGCAACCATCTTCTATGGCTACACCTTC.